The T cell receptor (beta chain) described here comes from a study of shared clonotypes between healthy human individuals. The overall study: Serving as donors were a couple of women and a few men, whose ages spanned 18 to 49.

The method was immunoSEQ multiplex PCR; TCRdb's version includes in-frame clones alone and lacks a portion of them. The table lists a few hundred thousand clones, over 50% of them singletons, with 11% in the top ten. The sequenced sample consisted of memory CD4+ T cells sorted from blood. The subset was: CD45RA-negative fraction. This sequence originates from a young man in good health.

This CDR3 reads CASSLGLAGDSDTQYF. The CDR3, as DNA: TGTGCCAGCAGCTTAGGACTAGCGGGAGACAGCGATACGCAGTATTTT. The chain employs TRBV7-2 and TRBJ2-3; 12 nucleotides line up with TRBD2. The CDR3 is 16 residues long. Germline assignment: CDR1 SGHTA and CDR2 FQGNSA. V shed 1 base and J 6 bases; nucleotides not matched to a gene: 5.